This T cell receptor (beta chain) originates from a study of cytomegalovirus exposure and HLA in healthy donors. The CDR3 length is 15 residues. Trimming at V came to 1 base and at J to 5 bases, leaving 7 bases not matched to a gene. CDR1 is ENHRY and CDR2 is SYGVKD in the germline V gene. Primers for the PCR totalled 60 Vbeta and 13 Jbeta. Assay used: immunoSEQ multiplex PCR; TCRdb lists only in-frame clones, some missing. The sample lists 150,000 or so clones, around 80% occurring once. Sequencing input: PBMCs. The chain carries TRBV10-3 and TRBJ1-2; TRBD1 matches at 7 bases. The sequence derives from a man aged 35 to 55 in good health and CMV-seropositive. CDR3 sequence (DNA): TGTGCCATCAGTGAGTTGACAGGGTCGCTGTATGGCTACACCTTC. Translation gives CAISELTGSLYGYTF.